A single sample is the source of the 6 T cell receptor beta chains below, sequenced in a study of T cells in Graves' hyperthyroidism and ophthalmopathy (dated by TCRdb to between 2017 and 2020). The protocol used for the library was multiplex PCR. The reads were generated on an Illumina HiSeq 2000. The TCR beta CDR3 regions were amplified from RNA transcripts. The TCR CDR3 was subjected to a first round of RT-PCR using the HTBI primer set and the Qiagen OneStep RT-PCR kit. TCRdb reworked the public reads: Q25 trimming with fastp, MiXCR clone assembly, productive beta chains retained. For every CDR3 protein sequence, its rows merge into one entry that carries the most common genes and DNA. This sample has approximately 610,000 distinct CDR3 sequences in its table, and around 17% of those were observed once. 18% of the sample comes from the top ten. The sequencing sample was made of blood. Receptors originate from a woman between 18 and 29 years old with Graves' hyperthyroidism.

The rearrangement uses TRBV6-5 and TRBJ1-4; the D gene is possibly TRBD1 (5 bases). CDR3 size: 15 residues. Germline V gives CDR1 MNHEY, CDR2 SVGAGI. V was clipped by 0 bases and J by 8 bases, with 13 bases between them. The CDR3 here is CASSYSGQGGEKLFF. The CDR3 DNA reads TGTGCCAGCAGTTACTCCGGCCAGGGTGGCGAAAAACTGTTTTTT.

This clonotype was observed many times. The genes are TRBV20-1 and TRBJ2-2; D is undetermined. From germline, CDR1 is DFQATT and CDR2 SNEGSKA (reference sequence). V lost 6 bases and J lost 0, with 17 bases in between. The CDR3 runs 16 residues. The CDR3 bases are TGCAGTGCCCCACCAGCAGAGGTGCCGAACACCGGGGAGCTGTTTTTT. Translation gives CSAPPAEVPNTGELFF.

The rearrangement uses TRBV6-5 and TRBJ2-7; D gene unclear. The germline V gene has CDR1 MNHEY and CDR2 SVGAGI. This CDR3 is 14 amino acids long. Between the trimmed V and J ends, which lost 0 bases and 4 bases, there was a span of 10 bases. As DNA, the CDR3 is TGTGCCAGCAGTTACTCGAGTACGAGGTACGAGCAGTACTTC. This sequence encodes CASSYSSTRYEQYF.

This clonotype was counted at least ten times. The gene calls are TRBV12-3 or TRBV12-4 and TRBJ1-5; 9 nucleotides align to TRBD1. J was trimmed by 3 bases and V by 4 bases; bases with no gene match: 4. The length of the CDR3 is 15 residues. CDR3 DNA sequence: TGTGCCAGCAGTTCCTACAGGGGGCTCAATCAGCCCCAGCATTTT. It translates to CASSSYRGLNQPQHF.

This clonotype has a count of ten or more. CDR3 bases: TGCAGCGTTGGAACGGGAGGTCCCTACGAGCAGTACTTC. Protein product: CSVGTGGPYEQYF. This chain links TRBV29-1 with TRBJ2-7, with 7 positions matching TRBD2. Looked up from germline, CDR1 is SQVTM and CDR2 is ANQGSEA. V lost 4 bases and J lost 2; bases outside the gene matches: 5. This CDR3 has 13 amino acids.

This clonotype occurred many times. The chain has TRBV5-1 and TRBJ2-7, with D possibly called TRBD1 or TRBD2 (5 bases each). Looked up from germline, CDR1 is SGHRS and CDR2 is YFSETQ. CDR3 size: 14 residues. V was pared by 5 bases and J by 0 bases, with 12 bases between. CDR3: CASSWGSSSYEQYF. In DNA form, the CDR3 reads TGCGCCAGCAGTTGGGGGAGTTCCTCCTACGAGCAGTACTTC.